The 9 T cell receptor beta chains presented below share a single source sample, sequenced in a study of blood T cell repertoires in COVID-19. This table comes from immunoSEQ multiplex PCR, and its TCRdb copy is limited to in-frame clones, with some not included. The sample has some 390,000 clones, around 92% seen once. Source material: PBMCs or T cells enriched from blood (not recorded which). These TCRs come from a woman aged 25 to 39 who had recovered from COVID-19.

This chain uses TRBV4-1 with TRBJ1-3; D might be TRBD1 (6 bases). Trimming stripped 0 bases from V and 0 bases from J, with 9 bases between. The CDR3 consists of 16 residues. CDR1 and CDR2 from the germline V gene are MGHRA and YSYEKL. CDR3 in DNA: TGCGCCAGCAGCCAAGAATTAGGGGGCTCTGGAAACACCATATATTTT. Residues: CASSQELGGSGNTIYF.

The V and J genes are TRBV2 and TRBJ1-5; possible D gene TRBD1, 6 bases. Germline V gene lookup returns CDR1 SNHLY and CDR2 FYNNEI. This CDR3 is 13 amino acids long. Trimming took 5 bases from V and 3 from J, leaving 8 bases between them. In DNA form, the CDR3 reads TGTGCCAGCAGTAACAGGGACAATCAGCCCCAGCATTTT. Protein product: CASSNRDNQPQHF.

The V and J genes are TRBV9 and TRBJ1-3, with D possibly matching TRBD1 (5 bases). This CDR3 spans 15 amino acids. Trimming took off 1 base at V and 0 bases at J, with 8 bases between the two ends. Germline values: CDR1 SGDLS, CDR2 YYNGEE. The CDR3 loop reads CASSVQGISGNTIYF. The CDR3 DNA reads as TGTGCCAGCAGCGTACAGGGCATCTCTGGAAACACCATATATTTT.

This clone occurred a few times. This rearrangement joins TRBV5-1 to TRBJ1-5; the match to TRBD1 covers 7 bases. Germline V lookup: CDR1 SGHRS, CDR2 YFSETQ. With 3 bases clipped from V and 5 bases from J, the junction kept 5 bases outside the gene matches. The CDR3 has 14 amino acids. For the CDR3, the DNA is TGCGCCAGCAGCTCTCAGGGGGGCGATCAGCCCCAGCATTTT. Its translation is CASSSQGGDQPQHF.

This chain links TRBV14 with TRBJ2-1; tentative D call: TRBD1 (6 bases). The germline V gene has CDR1 SGHDN and CDR2 FVKESK. The CDR3 extends over 15 amino acids. Trimming took 0 bases from V and 8 from J, leaving 14 bases between them. This CDR3 reads CASSQDTWGPDEQFF. DNA for the CDR3: TGTGCCAGCAGCCAAGATACGTGGGGGCCAGATGAGCAGTTCTTC.

The rearrangement links TRBV2 to TRBJ1-5; the D gene is possibly TRBD1 (5 bases). Trimming took off 3 bases at V and 6 bases at J, with 9 bases between the two ends. This CDR3 has 13 amino acids. Germline V CDR1 and CDR2: SNHLY, FYNNEI. The CDR3 DNA follows: TGTGCCAGCAGTGATTTGGGACTTCAGCCCCAGCATTTT. Amino acids: CASSDLGLQPQHF.

In this sample, this clone turned up once. This chain connects TRBV5-1 to TRBJ1-6; possible D gene TRBD1, 5 bases. The CDR3 loop spans 15 amino acids. Trimming cost V 3 bases and J 4 bases, with 11 bases left between them. Germline V gene sequence: CDR1 SGHRS, CDR2 YFSETQ. The CDR3 region has the DNA TGCGCCAGCAGCTCGTCGACAGTGTATAATTCACCCCTCCACTTT. This sequence encodes CASSSSTVYNSPLHF.

The chain employs TRBV5-4 and TRBJ1-2; 7 positions match TRBD1. With V trimmed by 0 bases and J by 7 bases, 9 bases remained unmatched. CDR1 and CDR2 (germline): SGHNT, YYREEE (reference sequence). There are 15 residues in the CDR3. The CDR3 region has the DNA TGTGCCAGCAGCTTGGGTCAGGGGGTATATGGTGGCTACACCTTC. This gives the protein CASSLGQGVYGGYTF.

This clone occurred once. The chain has TRBV30 and TRBJ1-5; 8 nucleotides line up with TRBD1. CDR1 is GTSNPN, CDR2 SVGIG, per germline (reference sequence). V gave up 5 bases and J gave up 7 bases; unmatched junction bases: 7. The CDR3 extends over 13 amino acids. In DNA form, the CDR3 reads TGTGCCTGGCAGACAGGGGAAGAACAGCCCCAGCATTTT. The encoded protein is CAWQTGEEQPQHF.